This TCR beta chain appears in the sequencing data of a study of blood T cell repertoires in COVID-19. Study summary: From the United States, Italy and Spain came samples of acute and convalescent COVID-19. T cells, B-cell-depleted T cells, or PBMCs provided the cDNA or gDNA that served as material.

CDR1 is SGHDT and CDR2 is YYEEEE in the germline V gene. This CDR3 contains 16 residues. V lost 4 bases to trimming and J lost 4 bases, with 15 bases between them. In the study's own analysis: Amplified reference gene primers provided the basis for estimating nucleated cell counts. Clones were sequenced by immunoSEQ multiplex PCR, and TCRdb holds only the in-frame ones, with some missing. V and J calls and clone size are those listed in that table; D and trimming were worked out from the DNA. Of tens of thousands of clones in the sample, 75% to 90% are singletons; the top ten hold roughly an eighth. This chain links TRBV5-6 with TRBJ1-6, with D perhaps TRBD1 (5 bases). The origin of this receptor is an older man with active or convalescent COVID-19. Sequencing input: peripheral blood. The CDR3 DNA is TGTGCCAGCAGCGCGGCAGGGATTCCTTATAATTCACCCCTCCACTTT. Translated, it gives CASSAAGIPYNSPLHF.